This TCR beta chain was captured in a study of blood T cell repertoires in COVID-19. Study background: The United States, Italy and Spain were the sources of the acute and convalescent COVID-19 samples. T cells, B-cell-depleted T cells, or PBMCs supplied cDNA or gDNA.

Repertoires were generated with immunoSEQ multiplex PCR, while TCRdb's copy carries only in-frame clones and drops some. The top ten clones hold approximately 4.3% of a sample with about 230,000 clones, around nine tenths of them seen once. The ends lost 0 bases at V and 6 bases at J; junction bases unmatched: 7. Germline V gene data show CDR1 as LGHDT and CDR2 as YNNKEL (reference sequence). CDR3 length equals 16 residues. The chain uses TRBV3-1 (or the pseudogene TRBV3-2) and TRBJ1-4, with 7 bases lining up with TRBD1. The sequenced material came from PBMCs or T cells enriched from blood (not recorded which). The sequence was obtained from a woman in her 30s with acute COVID-19. The CDR3 DNA reads TGTGCCAGCAGCCAAGATTTGCCCCAGGGGGATGAAAAACTGTTTTTT. This sequence encodes CASSQDLPQGDEKLFF.